These 27 T cell receptor beta chains came from one sample sequenced in a study of cytomegalovirus exposure and HLA in healthy donors. TCRdb keeps only in-frame clones here, not all; method: immunoSEQ multiplex PCR. Here the sample spans around 160,000 clones, over 80% being singletons. The sequencing input was PBMCs. The source is a young man in good health and CMV-seropositive.

This chain joins TRBV5-1 and TRBJ2-7, with TRBD2 as a possible D gene (6 bases). The CDR3 extends over 15 amino acids. Germline V CDR1 and CDR2: SGHRS, YFSETQ. V was pared by 0 bases and J by 5 bases, with 15 bases between. The CDR3 nucleotides read TGCGCCAGCAGCTTGGCAGGAGGGTCTGGGAACGAGCAGTACTTC. Encoded protein: CASSLAGGSGNEQYF.

This clone occurred a few times. The chain is built from TRBV25-1 and TRBJ2-5; a weak D match, TRBD2 (7 bases). CDR1 and CDR2 from the germline V gene are MGHDK and SYGVNS. V dropped 4 bases and J dropped 1 base, with 19 bases sitting between them. The CDR3 is 17 amino acids. For the CDR3, the DNA is TGTGCCAGCAGTGCCCGTGGGGGGGCGCGATCCCAAGAGACCCAGTACTTC. Translated: CASSARGGARSQETQYF.

CDR3 region: CASSTRTGTGSYEQYF. CDR3 sequence (DNA): TGTGCCAGTAGTACCCGTACCGGGACAGGGTCCTACGAGCAGTACTTC. V usage is TRBV19 and J usage is TRBJ2-7; 9 nucleotides align to TRBD1. The germline V gene has CDR1 LNHDA and CDR2 SQIVND (reference sequence). CDR3 length: 16 residues. V lost 4 bases and J lost 1; bases outside the gene matches: 8.

The V and J genes are TRBV25-1 and TRBJ1-2; D gene ambiguous. Per the germline V gene, CDR1 is MGHDK and CDR2 is SYGVNS. The CDR3 totals 15 residues. The germline V and J ends were trimmed by 7 bases and 4 bases, with 19 bases remaining between them. CDR3 DNA sequence: TGTGCCAGCACCCAAGACCCCGAGGAACTCTATGGCTACACCTTC. It encodes CASTQDPEELYGYTF.

V usage is TRBV6-1 and J usage is TRBJ2-1, with 10 bases lining up with TRBD2. Germline V gives CDR1 MNHNS, CDR2 SASEGT. The V segment lost 6 bases and the J segment 7 bases; nucleotides outside the gene matches: 6. This CDR3 region has 14 residues. The CDR3 sequence is CASRSGGVGNEQFF. The CDR3 coding sequence is TGTGCCAGCAGAAGCGGGGGGGTCGGGAATGAGCAGTTCTTC.

The chain carries TRBV6-6 and TRBJ2-3; TRBD2 aligns across 9 bases. V lost 2 bases to trimming and J lost 1 base; unmatched junction nucleotides: 1. Germline V gives CDR1 MNHNY, CDR2 SVGAGI (reference sequence). The CDR3 sequence is 15 residues long. CDR3 nucleotide sequence: TGTGCCAGCAGTTACAGGACTAGCGGCACAGATACGCAGTATTTT. Translation gives CASSYRTSGTDTQYF.

This clone was seen a few times. The chain couples TRBV5-1 to TRBJ2-1; TRBD2 matches 10 bases. This CDR3 has 16 residues. Germline V CDR1 and CDR2: SGHRS, YFSETQ. Trimming took 1 base from V and 6 from J; bases not matched to a gene: 7. DNA of the CDR3: TGCGCCAGCAGCTTGATGTGGGCTAGCGGGGGCAATGAGCAGTTCTTC. This translates into CASSLMWASGGNEQFF.

The V and J genes are TRBV7-2 and TRBJ2-7; TRBD2 matches 7 bases. The CDR3 consists of 15 residues. V shed 5 bases and J 1 base; nucleotides not matched to a gene: 8. Germline values: CDR1 SGHTA, CDR2 FQGNSA. The DNA of the CDR3 is TGTGCCAGCAGCCCCCGCACGGGGGGATCCTACGAGCAGTACTTC. Protein sequence: CASSPRTGGSYEQYF.

The chain employs TRBV18 and TRBJ1-1; 7 positions match TRBD1. Looked up from germline, CDR1 is KGHSH and CDR2 is LQKENI. CDR3 length: 15 amino acids. J was trimmed by 1 base and V by 1 base; bases with no gene match: 3. This CDR3 is CASSPQGARNTEAFF. The CDR3 DNA reads TGTGCCAGCTCACCACAGGGGGCAAGGAACACTGAAGCTTTCTTT.

The V call is TRBV5-1, the J call TRBJ1-6; 9 bases line up with TRBD1. V was clipped by 0 bases and J by 9 bases; unmatched bases: 4. Germline lookup yields CDR1 SGHRS and CDR2 YFSETQ. The CDR3 has 15 amino acids. CDR3 sequence: CASSLGDREGSPLHF. CDR3 DNA: TGCGCCAGCAGCTTGGGGGACAGGGAAGGTTCACCCCTCCACTTT.

The chain has TRBV5-1 and TRBJ1-6; 7 nucleotides line up with TRBD1. The CDR3 runs to 14 residues. Trimming cost V 4 bases and J 9 bases; bases outside gene matches: 7. The germline V gene has CDR1 SGHRS and CDR2 YFSETQ. The CDR3 DNA reads as TGCGCCAGCAGCCACGACAGGGACAGTTCACCCCTCCACTTT. Residues: CASSHDRDSSPLHF.

The chain employs TRBV4-1 and TRBJ2-3, with a weak D call TRBD2 (7 bases). This CDR3 is built from 16 residues. The germline V gene encodes CDR1 MGHRA and CDR2 YSYEKL. Trimming took 7 bases from V and 1 from J, leaving 18 bases between them. CDR3 region: CASNLRGGVRTDTQYF. CDR3 DNA: TGCGCCAGCAACTTGAGGGGGGGGGTACGCACAGATACGCAGTATTTT.

J is TRBJ1-3 and V is TRBV9; possibly TRBD1 for D (5 bases). The CDR3 sequence is 16 residues long. Germline V gives CDR1 SGDLS, CDR2 YYNGEE. Trimming pared 3 bases from V and 0 bases from J, leaving 13 bases between. The CDR3 coding sequence is TGTGCCAGCAGCGGAAACTCAGGGTCCTCTGGAAACACCATATATTTT. It specifies CASSGNSGSSGNTIYF.

CDR3 in amino acids: CASRFPGTGAYEQYF. The CDR3 DNA follows: TGTGCCAGCCGTTTCCCCGGGACAGGGGCCTACGAGCAGTACTTC. The chain joins TRBV5-5 to TRBJ2-7; 10 nucleotides line up with TRBD1. This CDR3 contains 15 residues. Germline CDR1 is SGHKS and CDR2 is YYEKEE (reference sequence). Unmatched junction bases numbered 9, after V lost 7 bases and J lost 2 bases.

This sequence joins TRBV7-6 and TRBJ2-7, with 8 bases fitting TRBD1. The CDR3 extends over 15 amino acids. The germline V gene encodes CDR1 SGHVS and CDR2 FNYEAQ. The V gene end was trimmed by 4 bases and the J gene end by 5 bases; junction bases not matched to a gene: 10. CDR3 sequence: CASSSGGRGVDEQYF. The CDR3 nucleotides read TGTGCCAGCAGCTCAGGGGGCAGGGGGGTCGACGAGCAGTACTTC.

The rearrangement joins TRBV7-2 to TRBJ1-1, with 8 bases that match TRBD1. Trimming at V came to 9 bases and at J to 0 bases, leaving 9 bases not matched to a gene. Germline-derived CDR1 and CDR2 are SGHTA and FQGNSA. The CDR3 extends over 15 amino acids. The CDR3 sequence is CASSWTGWMNTEAFF. For the CDR3, the DNA is TGTGCCAGTTCCTGGACAGGGTGGATGAACACTGAAGCTTTCTTT. Looking up the rest from reference TRBV7-2 and TRBJ1-1 gives the full variable domain: GAGVSQSPSNKVTEKGKDVELRCDPISGHTALYWYRQSLGQGLEFLIYFQGNSAPDKSGLPSDRFSAERTGGSVSTLTIQRTQQEDSAVYLCASSWTGWMNTEAFFGQGTRLTVV.

V usage is TRBV19 and J usage is TRBJ2-7; 8 bases match TRBD1. Germline assignment: CDR1 LNHDA and CDR2 SQIVND (reference sequence). Trimming removed 4 bases from V and 5 bases from J; junction bases left unmatched: 7. This CDR3 spans 14 amino acids. CDR3 sequence: CASSTRQGPHEQYF. CDR3 sequence (DNA): TGTGCCAGTAGTACTCGACAGGGGCCCCACGAGCAGTACTTC.

This chain connects TRBV27 to TRBJ1-2; D is unclear. Trimming removed 3 bases from V and 3 bases from J, with 14 bases in between. From germline, CDR1 is MNHEY and CDR2 SMNVEV (reference sequence). The CDR3 sequence is 15 residues long. CDR3 in amino acids: CASSLTPRPHYGYTF. The CDR3 nucleotides read TGTGCCAGCAGTTTGACACCCCGACCCCACTATGGCTACACCTTC.

The chain carries TRBV6-1 and TRBJ1-6; no reliable D call. This CDR3 comprises 14 residues. With 6 bases removed from V and 8 bases from J, the gap between germline ends came to 14 bases. Germline values: CDR1 MNHNS, CDR2 SASEGT. The CDR3 nucleotides read TGTGCCAGCAGAGACCCGATGGCGGATTCACCCCTCCACTTT. Amino acids: CASRDPMADSPLHF.

This chain uses TRBV29-1 with TRBJ2-1, with TRBD1 matching 8 bases. Germline V lookup: CDR1 SQVTM, CDR2 ANQGSEA. The junction had 10 bases not matched to a gene; V was cut back by 1 base and J by 5 bases. The CDR3 is made up of 16 amino acids. Written as DNA, the CDR3 is TGCAGCGTTGAAGGGCTACAGGGGGGAGTGGACAATGAGCAGTTCTTC. Its protein product is CSVEGLQGGVDNEQFF.

The V and J genes are TRBV19 and TRBJ1-6; D is unresolved. Germline V gene sequence: CDR1 LNHDA, CDR2 SQIVND (reference sequence). This CDR3 comprises 12 residues. The V and J ends lost 7 bases and 7 bases respectively, with 8 bases between them. As DNA, the CDR3 is TGTGCCAGTAAATACGGGAATTCACCCCTCCACTTT. It is translated as CASKYGNSPLHF.

V is TRBV7-8 and J is TRBJ2-7, with unresolved D. Germline CDR1 is SGHVS and CDR2 is FQNEAQ. The CDR3 is made up of 14 amino acids. Trimming removed 0 bases at V and 4 bases at J, with 10 bases between. CDR3 sequence reads: CASSLAATMYEQYF. Written as DNA, the CDR3 is TGTGCCAGCAGCTTAGCTGCGACAATGTACGAGCAGTACTTC.

CDR3 sequence: CASSSRQESYNEQFF. The CDR3 region has the DNA TGTGCCAGCAGCTCTCGACAGGAAAGCTACAATGAGCAGTTCTTC. The V gene is TRBV7-2, the J gene TRBJ2-1; tentative D call: TRBD1 (6 bases). This CDR3 has 15 amino acids. Looked up from germline, CDR1 is SGHTA and CDR2 is FQGNSA. Trimming pared 4 bases from V and 3 bases from J, leaving 13 bases between.

This clone was observed once. V usage is TRBV6-1 and J usage is TRBJ2-5, with D possibly matching TRBD1 (6 bases). The CDR3 spans 17 residues. Trimming removed 0 bases from V and 1 base from J, with 15 bases in between. The germline V gene has CDR1 MNHNS and CDR2 SASEGT. This chain's CDR3 is CASSEAVQGELQETQYF. CDR3 DNA sequence: TGTGCCAGCAGTGAAGCAGTACAGGGAGAACTCCAAGAGACCCAGTACTTC.

The V call is TRBV7-6, the J call TRBJ1-1; a weak D match, TRBD1 (5 bases). The CDR3 covers 14 residues. V lost 6 bases and J lost 1, with 12 bases in between. Germline V CDR1 and CDR2: SGHVS, FNYEAQ. The CDR3 bases are TGTGCCAGCAGGCCGCAGGGTGAGAACACTGAAGCTTTCTTT. It yields the protein CASRPQGENTEAFF.

The genes are TRBV7-9 and TRBJ2-1, with 11 bases matching TRBD2. Trimming removed 4 bases from V and 5 bases from J; junction bases left unmatched: 4. This CDR3 has 15 residues. CDR1 SEHNR and CDR2 FQNEAQ come from the germline V gene (reference sequence). The CDR3 loop is CASSSSGGLNNEQFF. In DNA, the CDR3 is TGTGCCAGCAGCTCTAGCGGGGGGCTAAACAATGAGCAGTTCTTC.

The chain joins TRBV27 to TRBJ1-5; no clear D gene. V lost 5 bases and J lost 2, with 19 bases in between. The CDR3 runs 17 residues. Germline-derived CDR1 and CDR2 are MNHEY and SMNVEV (reference sequence). The CDR3 spells CASSPTAKQSGNQPQHF. Written as DNA, the CDR3 is TGTGCCAGCAGTCCCACCGCGAAGCAAAGCGGCAATCAGCCCCAGCATTTT.